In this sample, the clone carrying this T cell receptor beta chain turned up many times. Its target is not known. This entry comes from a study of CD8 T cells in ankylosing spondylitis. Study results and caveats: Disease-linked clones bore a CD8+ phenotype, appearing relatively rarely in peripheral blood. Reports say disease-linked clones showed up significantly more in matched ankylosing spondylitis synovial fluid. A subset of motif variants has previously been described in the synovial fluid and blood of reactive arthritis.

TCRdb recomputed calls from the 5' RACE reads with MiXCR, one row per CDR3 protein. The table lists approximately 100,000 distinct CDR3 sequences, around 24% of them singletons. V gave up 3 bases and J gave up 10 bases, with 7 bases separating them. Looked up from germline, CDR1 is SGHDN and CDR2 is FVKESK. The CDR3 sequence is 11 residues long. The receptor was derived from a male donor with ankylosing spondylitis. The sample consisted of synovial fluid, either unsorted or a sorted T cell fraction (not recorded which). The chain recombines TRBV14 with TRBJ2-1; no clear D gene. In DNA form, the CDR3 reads TGTGCCAGCAGCCAGGTTCGGGAGCAGTTCTTC. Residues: CASSQVREQFF. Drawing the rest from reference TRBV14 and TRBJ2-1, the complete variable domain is EAGVTQFPSHSVIEKGQTVTLRCDPISGHDNLYWYRRVMGKEIKFLLHFVKESKQDESGMPNNRFLAERTGGTYSTLKVQPAELEDSGVYFCASSQVREQFFGPGTRLTVL.